The clone carrying this T cell receptor beta chain was detected only a few times. The repertoire was sequenced with immunoSEQ multiplex PCR; TCRdb's copy has only in-frame clones and lacks some. The table lists 75,000 to 100,000 clones, 80% to 90% of them singletons. These data are taken from a study of T cell responses to AZD1222 COVID-19 vaccine. Germline V CDR1 and CDR2: SGDLS, YYNGEE. The V and J ends lost 0 bases and 3 bases respectively, with 7 bases between them. The CDR3 contains 14 residues. Source: peripheral blood, taken on day 0 of AZD1222 vaccination. The sequence was collected from an adult in good health. The V call is TRBV9, the J call TRBJ2-1; D perhaps matches TRBD1 (6 bases). The CDR3 DNA reads TGTGCCAGCAGCGTAGAGGGGGTCTACAATGAGCAGTTCTTC. Amino acid sequence: CASSVEGVYNEQFF.